The 23 T cell receptor beta chains given below trace back to one sample, sequenced in a study of blood T cell repertoires in COVID-19. Sequencing was performed with immunoSEQ multiplex PCR; in TCRdb, only in-frame clones are kept and a portion is missing. The table has 150,000 to 160,000 clones, around 90% seen once. The sample consisted of peripheral blood. The receptor set was obtained from a man aged 50 to 59 with acute or convalescent COVID-19.

This chain links TRBV6-6 with TRBJ1-1; TRBD1 is a possible D gene (6 bases). Germline-derived CDR1 and CDR2 are MNHNY and SVGAGI (reference sequence). This CDR3 is built from 14 residues. V lost 2 bases, J lost 3 bases, and 10 bases lay in between. DNA of the CDR3: TGTGCCAGCAGTTACGGACCAGGGGACACTGAAGCTTTCTTT. Translation gives CASSYGPGDTEAFF.

The DNA for the CDR3 is TGTGCCAGTAGTATACACAGAAGCACAGATACGCAGTATTTT. Protein: CASSIHRSTDTQYF. The chain is built from TRBV19 and TRBJ2-3; no definite D call. Trimming cost V 2 bases and J 0 bases, with 6 bases left between them. Germline V gene sequence: CDR1 LNHDA, CDR2 SQIVND (reference sequence). This CDR3 has 14 amino acids.

The CDR3 loop reads CASSRWNTPGQESSTEAFF. The CDR3 nucleotides are TGTGCCAGCAGCCGATGGAATACGCCGGGACAGGAGTCCTCCACTGAAGCTTTCTTT. V and J are TRBV7-3 and TRBJ1-1; 8 bases agree with TRBD1. Per germline, CDR1 SGHTA and CDR2 FQGTGA. V lost 5 bases to trimming and J lost 4 bases; unmatched junction nucleotides: 21. The CDR3 covers 19 residues.

This clone has more than one count but fewer than ten. The genes are TRBV11-2 and TRBJ1-6; possibly TRBD1 for D (6 bases). Germline V gene lookup returns CDR1 SGHAT and CDR2 FQNNGV. The length of the CDR3 is 18 residues. V shed 5 bases and J shed 7 bases, with 24 bases lying between them. CDR3 protein: CASSAPPSSRGWNSPLHF. In nucleotides, the CDR3 is TGTGCCAGCAGCGCACCACCATCCTCAAGGGGGTGGAATTCACCCCTCCACTTT.

The V gene is TRBV7-9, the J gene TRBJ2-1, with TRBD1 identical over 12 bases. The CDR3 runs 16 residues. CDR1 is SEHNR, CDR2 FQNEAQ, per germline (reference sequence). Losses at the gene ends were 6 bases for V and 12 bases for J; bases not matched to a gene: 15. CDR3 sequence: CASRRAGTGGVFVQFF. CDR3 DNA sequence: TGTGCCAGCAGGCGAGCCGGGACAGGGGGCGTTTTTGTGCAGTTCTTC.

In DNA form, the CDR3 reads TGTGCCAGCAGCCGCGACAGGACGCGGGTTGAAAAACTGTTTTTT. Translated, it gives CASSRDRTRVEKLFF. The chain has TRBV6-5 and TRBJ1-4, with a weak D call TRBD1 (6 bases). The CDR3 is 15 amino acids. The germline V and J ends were trimmed by 6 bases and 7 bases, with 18 bases remaining between them. CDR1 MNHEY and CDR2 SVGAGI come from the germline V gene.

The rearrangement links TRBV28 to TRBJ1-4; possible D gene TRBD1, 5 bases. CDR3 length: 15 amino acids. The germline CDR1 and CDR2 sequences are MDHEN and SYDVKM. V shed 5 bases and J shed 0 bases, with 10 bases lying between them. The DNA for the CDR3 is TGTGCCAGCAGTCCCGACAGTGCAACTAATGAAAAACTGTTTTTT. Its protein is CASSPDSATNEKLFF.

This clone was recorded a few times. The V gene is TRBV7-2, the J gene TRBJ1-1, with D possibly matching TRBD1 (5 bases). Trimming removed 1 base from V and 1 base from J, with 7 bases in between. CDR1 and CDR2 from the germline V gene are SGHTA and FQGNSA. The CDR3 extends over 14 amino acids. CDR3 in DNA: TGTGCCAGCAGCTTAGGACAGCGGAACACTGAAGCTTTCTTT. Amino acid sequence: CASSLGQRNTEAFF.

The chain uses TRBV27 and TRBJ1-4; TRBD1 matches 7 bases. J was trimmed by 3 bases and V by 1 base; bases with no gene match: 5. This CDR3 contains 16 residues. CDR1 is MNHEY, CDR2 SMNVEV, per germline (reference sequence). CDR3 loop: CASSLFATGPNEKLFF. For the CDR3, the DNA is TGTGCCAGCAGTTTATTTGCGACAGGGCCTAATGAAAAACTGTTTTTT.

The J gene is TRBJ2-5, the V gene TRBV7-2, with TRBD2 matching over 7 bases. V dropped 1 base and J dropped 3; count of bases not matched to a gene: 2. The CDR3 spans 14 residues. Germline V gene data show CDR1 as SGHTA and CDR2 as FQGNSA. CDR3 amino acids: CASSLGAGEETQYF. The CDR3 region has the DNA TGTGCCAGCAGCTTAGGGGCGGGGGAAGAGACCCAGTACTTC.

The chain employs TRBV6-6 and TRBJ1-5; 8 positions agree with TRBD1. Germline V lookup: CDR1 MNHNY, CDR2 SVGAGI (reference sequence). This CDR3 contains 15 residues. Unmatched junction bases numbered 5, after V lost 6 bases and J lost 1 base. The CDR3 DNA sequence: TGTGCCAGCAGACAGGACAGGGCCAGCAATCAGCCCCAGCATTTT. Protein product: CASRQDRASNQPQHF.

This clone showed up just a few times. The J gene is TRBJ1-1, the V gene TRBV21-1; the D segment call TRBD1 is taken from the table without a DNA check. TRBV21-1 is described as a pseudogene. The CDR3 has 13 residues. CDR3 amino acids: CASSKSGGSGAFF. The CDR3 region has the DNA TGTGCCAGCAGCAAATCAGGGGGCTCGGGTGCTTTCTTT.

This clone has a single count. The J gene is TRBJ1-2, the V gene TRBV4-1; D remains ambiguous. CDR1 MGHRA and CDR2 YSYEKL come from the germline V gene. The CDR3 covers 13 residues. V was shortened by 2 bases and J by 8 bases, with 12 bases between the two germline ends. The CDR3 coding sequence is TGCGCCAGCAGCCAAACCGTCGGAGGGGGCTACACCTTC. Its translation: CASSQTVGGGYTF.

The V and J genes are TRBV13 and TRBJ2-3, with D possibly TRBD2 on 5 matching bases. Trimming pared 5 bases from V and 1 base from J, leaving 16 bases between. CDR1 and CDR2 (germline): PRHDT, FYEKMQ (reference sequence). There are 16 residues in the CDR3. The DNA for the CDR3 is TGTGCCAGCAGCCCGCTCGCTAGCCGGGGCACAGATACGCAGTATTTT. Its protein is CASSPLASRGTDTQYF.

V gene TRBV3-1 (or the pseudogene TRBV3-2) combines with J gene TRBJ1-6, with D unresolved. From germline, CDR1 is LGHDT and CDR2 YNNKEL (reference sequence). The CDR3 runs 15 residues. The V end was cut by 0 bases, the J end by 7 bases, with 10 bases between. The CDR3, as DNA: TGTGCCAGCAGCCAAGAGAACAGCCGGAATTCACCCCTCCACTTT. Its translation: CASSQENSRNSPLHF.

The chain has TRBV28 and TRBJ2-2; 7 bases fit TRBD2. The J segment lost 7 bases and the V segment lost 9 bases, leaving 5 bases of the junction unmatched. In germline, CDR1 is MDHEN, CDR2 SYDVKM. The CDR3 is made up of 12 amino acids. The CDR3 coding sequence is TGTGCCAGTGGAGGGAGGGTCGGGGAGCTGTTTTTT. It translates to CASGGRVGELFF. The variable domain in full, completed from reference TRBV28 and TRBJ2-2, reads DVKVTQSSRYLVKRTGEKVFLECVQDMDHENMFWYRQDPGLGLRLIYFSYDVKMKEKGDIPEGYSVSREKKERFSLILESASTNQTSMYLCASGGRVGELFFGEGSRLTVL.

V gene TRBV18 combines with J gene TRBJ2-3, with 16 positions matching TRBD2. The ends lost 3 bases at V and 4 bases at J; junction bases unmatched: 4. Germline lookup yields CDR1 KGHSH and CDR2 LQKENI. The CDR3 has 17 residues. The CDR3 reads CASSPGLAGGRSDTQYF. The CDR3 DNA is TGTGCCAGCTCACCGGGACTAGCGGGAGGGCGATCAGATACGCAGTATTTT.

V and J are TRBV18 and TRBJ2-5; weak D call: TRBD2 (6 bases). Looked up from germline, CDR1 is KGHSH and CDR2 is LQKENI. V dropped 4 bases and J dropped 5 bases, with 11 bases sitting between them. The CDR3 length is 13 residues. CDR3 bases: TGTGCCAGCTCACAGCTAGCGATGGAGACCCAGTACTTC. Encoded protein: CASSQLAMETQYF.

The chain has TRBV6-5 and TRBJ2-5; the match to TRBD1 covers 7 bases. This CDR3 has 15 residues. V gave up 7 bases and J gave up 0 bases; unmatched junction bases: 8. Germline loops: CDR1 MNHEY, CDR2 SVGAGI. The CDR3 bases are TGTGCCAGCAATACAGGGGCGGCTCACCAAGAGACCCAGTACTTC. This encodes CASNTGAAHQETQYF.

CDR3 protein: CASSLRSEGTQYF. CDR3 DNA: TGTGCCAGCAGCTTACGGTCGGAGGGGACCCAGTACTTC. The chain has TRBV7-8 and TRBJ2-5; perhaps TRBD2 as D (6 bases). Germline V gives CDR1 SGHVS, CDR2 FQNEAQ. This CDR3 has 13 amino acids. V was trimmed by 2 bases and J by 7 bases, leaving 11 bases between them.

The chain links TRBV30 to TRBJ2-1; 8 bases agree with TRBD2. There are 15 residues in the CDR3. Germline CDR1 and CDR2: GTSNPN and SVGIG (reference sequence). V gave up 0 bases and J gave up 12 bases; unmatched junction bases: 13. For the CDR3, the DNA is TGTGCCTGGAGTGTACGAGGGACTAGGGGTTGGGGGCAGTTCTTC. Translated: CAWSVRGTRGWGQFF.

The V and J genes are TRBV5-3 and TRBJ2-7; TRBD1 matches at 7 bases. TRBV5-3 is filed as an ORF, its function uncertain. The CDR3 contains 13 residues. The J segment lost 4 bases and the V segment lost 3 bases, leaving 4 bases of the junction unmatched. The CDR3 loop is CARSSQGWYEQYV. The CDR3 nucleotides are TGTGCCAGAAGCTCACAGGGGTGGTACGAGCAGTACGTC.

Here the CDR3 reads CASTPPSRGETQYF. CDR3 DNA sequence: TGTGCCAGCACACCCCCGTCCCGAGGGGAGACCCAGTACTTC. This chain links TRBV6-6 with TRBJ2-5, with D possibly TRBD2 on 5 matching bases. The CDR3 sequence is 14 residues long. Germline CDR1 MNHNY, CDR2 SVGAGI (reference sequence). Between the trimmed V and J ends, which lost 7 bases and 5 bases, there was a span of 17 bases.